The source of this TCR beta chain is a study of cytomegalovirus exposure and HLA in healthy donors (dated by TCRdb to the late 2010s). Concerning the study at large: According to a later analysis, the approximately 120 validation repertoires were produced on the same platform as the approximately 620 repertoires of the first cohort. High-throughput TCR immunosequencing, statistical association of individual TCRs with disease status, and machine learning were combined to predict cytomegalovirus infection status. The study aimed to test whether cataloging public T cell receptors could reveal signatures of past pathogen exposure. In addition to the first cohort of 666 subjects, a separate validation cohort of over 90 different subjects was used. The full study reports these points: Cytomegalovirus status was reported to be diagnosed by the classifier with high specificity and sensitivity in both the original and validation cohorts. A later analysis lacked HLA typing for the validation cohort, so it scored co-occurrence in that cohort across all 120 repertoires. In the study, some 160 TCR beta chains were listed as associated with cytomegalovirus. While some public TCRs were present in many individuals, most TCR sequences turned up only very rarely across donors. A few of the identified cytomegalovirus-associated TCR beta chains were confirmed in vitro to be specific for cytomegalovirus antigens. Of the cluster scores, 85% to 95% were above 0 in a later analysis, which found that TCRs clustered in the first cohort also tended to co-occur in the approximately 120 validation repertoires. It was suggested by the authors that the approach could potentially be generalized to other disease states and immunological phenotypes.

Comment on this clone: Its antigen has not been determined. Within one base of it there is no much larger clone, and no base qualities were kept.

The CDR3 contains 16 residues, cysteine and phenylalanine counted. Here the CDR3 DNA is all that survives: 48 bases in frame from base 1. In the germline V gene, CDR1 corresponds to SGHTA and CDR2 to FQGTGA. The junction shows trimming of 0 bases on V and 1 base on J, plus 10 bases between the germline ends. Donors formed part of the validation cohort, which comprised over a hundred subjects and was distinct from the first cohort of 666 subjects. Receptor libraries were prepared by the immunoSEQ multiplex PCR assay. Regarding the original processing steps: A statistical classification framework was developed to diagnose cytomegalovirus status using the catalog of TCR beta chain sequences. The source is immuneACCESS, and TCRdb retained only in-frame sequences with V and J called. Part of the clones is not carried over; for the studies checked, unresolved V genes explain less than half of this, and the remainder is unexplained. V and J calls and clone size are as listed in that table; D and trimming were resolved from the DNA. The sample yields 120,000 or so clones; approximately 91% were counted once. Of the sample, roughly 2% is held by the ten largest clones.

The receptor was isolated from a woman under 30 in good health and CMV-seronegative. Sequencing was performed on PBMCs. The rearrangement combines TRBV7-3 with TRBJ2-1; possibly the D gene is TRBD2, per 5 matching bases. The nucleotide sequence is given as TGTGCCAGCAGCTTAACTAGCGCCGCATCCTACAATGAGCAGTTCTTC. This translates into CASSLTSAASYNEQFF.